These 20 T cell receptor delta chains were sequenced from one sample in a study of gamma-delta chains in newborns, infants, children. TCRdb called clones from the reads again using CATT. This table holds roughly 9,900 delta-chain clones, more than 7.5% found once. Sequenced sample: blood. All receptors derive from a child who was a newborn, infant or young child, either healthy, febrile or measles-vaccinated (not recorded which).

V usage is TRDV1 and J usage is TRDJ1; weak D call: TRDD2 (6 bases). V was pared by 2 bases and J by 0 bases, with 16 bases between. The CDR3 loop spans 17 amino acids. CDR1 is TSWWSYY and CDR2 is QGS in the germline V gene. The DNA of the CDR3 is TGTGCTCTTGGGGAAATCACTCGGGCCTTCCACACCGATAAACTCATCTTT. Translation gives CALGEITRAFHTDKLIF.

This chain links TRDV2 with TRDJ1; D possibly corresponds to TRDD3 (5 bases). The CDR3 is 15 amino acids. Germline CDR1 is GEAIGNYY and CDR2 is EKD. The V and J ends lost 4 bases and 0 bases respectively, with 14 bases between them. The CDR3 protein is CACDGVGQYTDKLIF. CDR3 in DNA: TGTGCCTGTGATGGAGTGGGGCAGTACACCGATAAACTCATCTTT.

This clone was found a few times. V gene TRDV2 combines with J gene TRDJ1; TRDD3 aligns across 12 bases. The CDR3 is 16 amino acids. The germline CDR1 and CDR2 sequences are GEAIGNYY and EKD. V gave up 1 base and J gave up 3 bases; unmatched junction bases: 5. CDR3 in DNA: TGTGCCTGTGACACACTGGGGGATACCACGGCCGATAAACTCATCTTT. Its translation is CACDTLGDTTADKLIF.

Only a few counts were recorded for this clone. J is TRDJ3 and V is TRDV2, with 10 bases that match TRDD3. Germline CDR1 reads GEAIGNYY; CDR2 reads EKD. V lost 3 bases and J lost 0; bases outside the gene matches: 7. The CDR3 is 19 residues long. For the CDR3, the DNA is TGTGCCTGTGACGGGGGATACGCCCATAGCTCCTGGGACACCCGACAGATGTTTTTC. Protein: CACDGGYAHSSWDTRQMFF.

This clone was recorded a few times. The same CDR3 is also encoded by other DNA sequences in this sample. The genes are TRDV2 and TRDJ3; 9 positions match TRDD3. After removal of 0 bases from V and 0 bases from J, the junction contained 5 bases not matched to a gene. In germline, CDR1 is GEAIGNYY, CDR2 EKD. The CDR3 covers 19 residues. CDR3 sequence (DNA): TGTGCCTGTGACACCGTGGTGGGGGATAGCTCCTGGGACACCCGACAGATGTTTTTC. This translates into CACDTVVGDSSWDTRQMFF.

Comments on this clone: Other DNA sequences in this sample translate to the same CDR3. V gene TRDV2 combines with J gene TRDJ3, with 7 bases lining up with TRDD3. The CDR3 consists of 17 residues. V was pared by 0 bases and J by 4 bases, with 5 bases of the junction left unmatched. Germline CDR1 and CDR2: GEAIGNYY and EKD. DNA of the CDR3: TGTGCCTGTGACACCGTACTGGGGACATGGGACACCCGACAGATGTTTTTC. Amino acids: CACDTVLGTWDTRQMFF.

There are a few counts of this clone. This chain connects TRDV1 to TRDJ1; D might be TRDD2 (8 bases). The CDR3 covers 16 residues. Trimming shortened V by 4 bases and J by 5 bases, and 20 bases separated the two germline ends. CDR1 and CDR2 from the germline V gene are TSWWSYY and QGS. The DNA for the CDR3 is TGTGCTCTTGGGGGCCTTCCTATCCTACTGGGGGATAAACTCATCTTT. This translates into CALGGLPILLGDKLIF.

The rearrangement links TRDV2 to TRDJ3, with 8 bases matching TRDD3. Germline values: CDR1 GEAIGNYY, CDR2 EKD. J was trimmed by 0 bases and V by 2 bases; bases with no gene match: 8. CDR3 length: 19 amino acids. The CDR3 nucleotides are TGTGCCTGTGACAGAGTACTGGGGGGAAGCTCCTGGGACACCCGACAGATGTTTTTC. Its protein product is CACDRVLGGSSWDTRQMFF.

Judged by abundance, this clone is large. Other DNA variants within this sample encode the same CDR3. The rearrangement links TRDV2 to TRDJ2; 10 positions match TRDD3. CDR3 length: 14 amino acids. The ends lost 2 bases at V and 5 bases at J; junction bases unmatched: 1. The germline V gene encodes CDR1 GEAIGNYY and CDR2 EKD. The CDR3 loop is CACDILGDTAQLFF. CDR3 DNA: TGTGCCTGTGACATACTGGGGGATACAGCACAACTCTTCTTT.

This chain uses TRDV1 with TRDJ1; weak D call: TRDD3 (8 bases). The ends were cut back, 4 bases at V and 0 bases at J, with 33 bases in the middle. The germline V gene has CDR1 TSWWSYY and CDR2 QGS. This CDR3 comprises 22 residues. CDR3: CALGAWPSSIPAGGRYTDKLIF. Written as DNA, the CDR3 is TGTGCTCTTGGGGCTTGGCCTTCCTCCATTCCAGCTGGGGGACGGTACACCGATAAACTCATCTTT.

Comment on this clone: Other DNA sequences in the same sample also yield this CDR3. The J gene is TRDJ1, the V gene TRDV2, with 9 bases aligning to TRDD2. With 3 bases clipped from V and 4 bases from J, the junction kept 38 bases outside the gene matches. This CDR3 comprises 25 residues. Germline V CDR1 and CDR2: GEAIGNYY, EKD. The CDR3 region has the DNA TGTGCCTGTGACCTCCTTGGCCTTCCTACTTATACTGGTGGATACGCGTCTAGTCCACACGATAAACTCATCTTT. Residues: CACDLLGLPTYTGGYASSPHDKLIF.

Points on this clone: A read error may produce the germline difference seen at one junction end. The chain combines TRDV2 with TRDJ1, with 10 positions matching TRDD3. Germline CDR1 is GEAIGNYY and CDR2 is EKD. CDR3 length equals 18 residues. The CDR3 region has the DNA TGTGCCTGCGACACCGTCCTGGCTCGGGGGGATACGGCGGTTGGACTCATCTTT. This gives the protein CACDTVLARGDTAVGLIF.

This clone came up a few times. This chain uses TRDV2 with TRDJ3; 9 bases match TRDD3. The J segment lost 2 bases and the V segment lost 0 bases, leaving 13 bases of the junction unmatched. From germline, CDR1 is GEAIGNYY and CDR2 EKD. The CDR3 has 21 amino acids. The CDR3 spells CACDTGLPGGSVAWDTRQMFF. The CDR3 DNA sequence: TGTGCCTGTGACACCGGGCTTCCTGGGGGATCGGTTGCCTGGGACACCCGACAGATGTTTTTC.

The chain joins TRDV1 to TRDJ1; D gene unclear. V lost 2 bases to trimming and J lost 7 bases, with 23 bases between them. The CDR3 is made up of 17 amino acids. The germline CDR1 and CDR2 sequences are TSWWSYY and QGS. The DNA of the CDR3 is TGTGCTCTTGGGGAATCCCCCCAACTCGTGGGACGGGGTAAACTCATCTTT. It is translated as CALGESPQLVGRGKLIF.

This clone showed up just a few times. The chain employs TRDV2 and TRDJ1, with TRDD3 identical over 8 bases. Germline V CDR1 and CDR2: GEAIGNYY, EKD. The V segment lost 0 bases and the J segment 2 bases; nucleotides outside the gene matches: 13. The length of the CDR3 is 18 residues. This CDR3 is CACDTVNLLGGLTDKLIF. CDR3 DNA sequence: TGTGCCTGTGACACCGTGAATCTACTGGGGGGTCTAACCGATAAACTCATCTTT.

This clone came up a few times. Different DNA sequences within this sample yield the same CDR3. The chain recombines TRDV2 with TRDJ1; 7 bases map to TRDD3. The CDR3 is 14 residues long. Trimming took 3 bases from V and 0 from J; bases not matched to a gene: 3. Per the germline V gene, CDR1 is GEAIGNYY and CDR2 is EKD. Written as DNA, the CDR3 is TGTGCCTGTGACCTGCTGGGGGACACCGATAAACTCATCTTT. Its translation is CACDLLGDTDKLIF.

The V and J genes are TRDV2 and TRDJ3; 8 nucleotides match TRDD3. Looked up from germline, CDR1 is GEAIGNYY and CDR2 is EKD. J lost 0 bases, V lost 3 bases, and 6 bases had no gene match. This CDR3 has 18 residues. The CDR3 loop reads CACDGIRSLSWDTRQMFF. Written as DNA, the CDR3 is TGTGCCTGTGACGGGATACGCTCCCTCTCCTGGGACACCCGACAGATGTTTTTC.

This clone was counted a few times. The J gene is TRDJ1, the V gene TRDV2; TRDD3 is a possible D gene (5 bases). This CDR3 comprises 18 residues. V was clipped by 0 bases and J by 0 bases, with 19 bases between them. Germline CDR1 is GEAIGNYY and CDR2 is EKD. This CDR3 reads CACDTVGGGAEYTDKLIF. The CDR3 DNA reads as TGTGCCTGTGACACCGTCGGAGGGGGGGCCGAATACACCGATAAACTCATCTTT.

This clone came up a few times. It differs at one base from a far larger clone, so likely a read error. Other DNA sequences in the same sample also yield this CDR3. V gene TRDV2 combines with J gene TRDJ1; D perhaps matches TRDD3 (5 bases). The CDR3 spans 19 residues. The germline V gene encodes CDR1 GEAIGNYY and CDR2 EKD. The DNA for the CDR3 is TGCGCCTGTGACACGCTTCGGACCGGGAATATACGAGTGCCCGATAAACTCATCTTT. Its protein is CACDTLRTGNIRVPDKLIF.

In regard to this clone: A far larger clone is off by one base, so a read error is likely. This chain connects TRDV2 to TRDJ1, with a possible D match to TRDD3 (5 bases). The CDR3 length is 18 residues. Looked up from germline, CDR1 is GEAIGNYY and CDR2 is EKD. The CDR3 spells CARDILRNTPKYTDKLIF. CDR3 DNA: TGTGCCCGTGACATATTAAGGAATACGCCTAAGTACACCGATAAACTCATCTTT.